Listed below are T cell receptor beta chains from one sample, sequenced in a study of blood T cell repertoires in COVID-19. Clones were read by immunoSEQ multiplex PCR, and TCRdb kept only the in-frame ones, dropping some. This sample carries about half a million clones, approximately 85% of them seen once, and the ten largest clones take under 4%. The sequencing sample was made of peripheral blood. The receptors originated from a human donor in a cohort sampled during active COVID-19. CDR3s include the opening cysteine and the closing phenylalanine or tryptophan. The order of the fields is clone size, J gene, D gene, V gene, CDR3 DNA, CDR3 protein. A D gene is named only where the DNA matches it firmly. Clone size is not always given. Where it is, it says once, few, many or a class for expanded clones.

NA | TRBJ1-5 | TRBD1 | TRBV7-8 | TGTGCCAGCAGCCCCCGGACAGGGGGGCAGCCCCAGCATTTT | CASSPRTGGQPQHF
NA | TRBJ1-2 | NA | TRBV6-5 | TGTGCCAGCAGTTACTCGGAGGGTCCGGGGTATGGCTACACCTTC | CASSYSEGPGYGYTF
NA | TRBJ1-1 | TRBD1 | TRBV5-6 | TGTGCCAGCAGCTTGGTTGGACAGGGGCCCACTGAAGCTTTCTTT | CASSLVGQGPTEAFF
NA | TRBJ2-1 | TRBD2 | TRBV10-1 | TGCGCCAGCAGCTTGGGGCCTACTAGCGGGAGTGCGAATGAGCAGTTCTTC | CASSLGPTSGSANEQFF
NA | TRBJ1-1 | TRBD1 | TRBV5-5 | TGTGCCAGCAGCTTGATGACAGGGGGTACTGAAGCTTTCTTT | CASSLMTGGTEAFF
NA | TRBJ2-5 | TRBD1 | TRBV5-1 | TGCGCCAGCTCAGGGGGCGCGGGCCAAGAGACCCAGTACTTC | CASSGGAGQETQYF
once | TRBJ2-3 | NA | TRBV18 | TGTGCCAGCTCACCCTCTTCGGCGGGGGCGAGCGATACGCAGTATTTT | CASSPSSAGASDTQYF
NA | TRBJ2-1 | TRBD2 | TRBV5-1 | TGCGCCAGCAGCCCGTGGGGGGTAGCGGGGATTGAGCAGTTCTTC | CASSPWGVAGIEQFF
NA | TRBJ2-7 | TRBD1 | TRBV6-5 | TGTGCCAGCAGCGCGGGACAGGGAACATACGAGCAGTACTTC | CASSAGQGTYEQYF
few | TRBJ1-4 | NA | TRBV4-3 | TGCGCCAGCAGACCTACAGTGATGAATGAAAAACTGTTTTTT | CASRPTVMNEKLFF
many | TRBJ2-5 | NA | TRBV11-2 | TGTGCCAGCAGCTTAGATTCCAGGGGCCAAGAGACCCAGTACTTC | CASSLDSRGQETQYF
few | TRBJ1-1 | NA | TRBV6-6 | TGTGCCAGCAGTTACTCGGGCAGGGAAACTGAAGCTTTCTTT | CASSYSGRETEAFF
NA | TRBJ1-2 | TRBD1 | TRBV7-2 | TGTGCCAGCAGCCCTCGGACAGGGGGGTACTATGGCTACACCTTC | CASSPRTGGYYGYTF
NA | TRBJ1-1 | NA | TRBV27 | TGTGCCAGCAGTATGCAGGGCCAATACACTGAAGCTTTCTTT | CASSMQGQYTEAFF
NA | TRBJ1-1 | NA | TRBV27 | TGTGCCAGCAGTCTTAACAGGGAATCGACTGAAGCTTTCTTT | CASSLNRESTEAFF
NA | TRBJ2-1 | TRBD2 | TRBV5-1 | TGCGCCAGCACTGGATCAGCGGGAAAGACCTACAATGAGCAGTTCTTC | CASTGSAGKTYNEQFF
NA | TRBJ2-3 | TRBD2 | TRBV6-2/TRBV6-3 | TGTGCCAGCAGTTTGGAGGTACCCGGACTAGCGGGAAGCACAGATACGCAGTATTTT | CASSLEVPGLAGSTDTQYF
NA | TRBJ1-1 | TRBD1 | TRBV2 | TGTGCCAGCAGTGAGGACAGGGGGGCCCCTGAAGCTTTCTTT | CASSEDRGAPEAFF
NA | TRBJ1-5 | NA | TRBV4-1 | TGCGCCAGCAGCCAAGGTCTCGGTCAGCCCCAGCATTTT | CASSQGLGQPQHF
once | TRBJ1-3 | NA | TRBV4-2 | TGTGCCAGCAGCCAAGTGGGCAGCTCTGGAAACACCATATATTTT | CASSQVGSSGNTIYF
NA | TRBJ2-7 | TRBD1 | TRBV6-5 | TGTGCCAGCAGGTCGACAGGGGGCGCGTACGAGCAGTACTTC | CASRSTGGAYEQYF
NA | TRBJ2-7 | TRBD2 | TRBV7-8 | TGTGCCAGCAGCTTAGAGCGGGAAAGGGGCGAGCAGTACTTC | CASSLERERGEQYF
NA | TRBJ2-2 | NA | TRBV9 | TGTGCCAGCAGCGTAGCATCGCGGGTCGACACCGGGGAGCTGTTTTTT | CASSVASRVDTGELFF
NA | TRBJ2-7 | NA | TRBV28 | TGTGCCAGCAGTTCCCTCGGGGGGCAAGGTTCCTACGAGCAGTACTTC | CASSSLGGQGSYEQYF
NA | TRBJ2-5 | NA | TRBV30 | TGTGCCTGGAGTGTAAGGGGTATTGGAGAGACCCAGTACTTC | CAWSVRGIGETQYF
NA | TRBJ1-2 | NA | TRBV29-1 | TGCAGCGTTGAAGATTTTTCCAGGGTGAATGGCTACACCTTC | CSVEDFSRVNGYTF
once | TRBJ2-7 | NA | TRBV29-1 | TGCAGCGTTGAAGTGAGTGGCCCATCAAGCGGCGAGCAGTACTTC | CSVEVSGPSSGEQYF
once | TRBJ1-6 | NA | TRBV6-1 | TGTGCCAGCAGTGAACGGGGGGCCTCCTCACCCCTCCACTTT | CASSERGASSPLHF